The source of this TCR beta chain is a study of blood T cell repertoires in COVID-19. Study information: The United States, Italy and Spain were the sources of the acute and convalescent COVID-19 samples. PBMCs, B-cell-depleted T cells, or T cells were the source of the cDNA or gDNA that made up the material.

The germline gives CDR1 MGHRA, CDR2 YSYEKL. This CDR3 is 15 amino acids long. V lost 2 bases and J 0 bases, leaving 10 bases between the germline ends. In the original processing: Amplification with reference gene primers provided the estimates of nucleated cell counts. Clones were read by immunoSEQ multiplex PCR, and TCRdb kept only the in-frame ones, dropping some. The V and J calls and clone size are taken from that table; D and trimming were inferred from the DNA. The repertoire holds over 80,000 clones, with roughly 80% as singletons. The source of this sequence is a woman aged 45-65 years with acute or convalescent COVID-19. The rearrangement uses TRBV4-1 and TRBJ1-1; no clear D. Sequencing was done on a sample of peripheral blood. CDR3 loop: CASSQFSDMNTEAFF. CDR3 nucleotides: TGCGCCAGCAGCCAATTTTCAGATATGAACACTGAAGCTTTCTTT.